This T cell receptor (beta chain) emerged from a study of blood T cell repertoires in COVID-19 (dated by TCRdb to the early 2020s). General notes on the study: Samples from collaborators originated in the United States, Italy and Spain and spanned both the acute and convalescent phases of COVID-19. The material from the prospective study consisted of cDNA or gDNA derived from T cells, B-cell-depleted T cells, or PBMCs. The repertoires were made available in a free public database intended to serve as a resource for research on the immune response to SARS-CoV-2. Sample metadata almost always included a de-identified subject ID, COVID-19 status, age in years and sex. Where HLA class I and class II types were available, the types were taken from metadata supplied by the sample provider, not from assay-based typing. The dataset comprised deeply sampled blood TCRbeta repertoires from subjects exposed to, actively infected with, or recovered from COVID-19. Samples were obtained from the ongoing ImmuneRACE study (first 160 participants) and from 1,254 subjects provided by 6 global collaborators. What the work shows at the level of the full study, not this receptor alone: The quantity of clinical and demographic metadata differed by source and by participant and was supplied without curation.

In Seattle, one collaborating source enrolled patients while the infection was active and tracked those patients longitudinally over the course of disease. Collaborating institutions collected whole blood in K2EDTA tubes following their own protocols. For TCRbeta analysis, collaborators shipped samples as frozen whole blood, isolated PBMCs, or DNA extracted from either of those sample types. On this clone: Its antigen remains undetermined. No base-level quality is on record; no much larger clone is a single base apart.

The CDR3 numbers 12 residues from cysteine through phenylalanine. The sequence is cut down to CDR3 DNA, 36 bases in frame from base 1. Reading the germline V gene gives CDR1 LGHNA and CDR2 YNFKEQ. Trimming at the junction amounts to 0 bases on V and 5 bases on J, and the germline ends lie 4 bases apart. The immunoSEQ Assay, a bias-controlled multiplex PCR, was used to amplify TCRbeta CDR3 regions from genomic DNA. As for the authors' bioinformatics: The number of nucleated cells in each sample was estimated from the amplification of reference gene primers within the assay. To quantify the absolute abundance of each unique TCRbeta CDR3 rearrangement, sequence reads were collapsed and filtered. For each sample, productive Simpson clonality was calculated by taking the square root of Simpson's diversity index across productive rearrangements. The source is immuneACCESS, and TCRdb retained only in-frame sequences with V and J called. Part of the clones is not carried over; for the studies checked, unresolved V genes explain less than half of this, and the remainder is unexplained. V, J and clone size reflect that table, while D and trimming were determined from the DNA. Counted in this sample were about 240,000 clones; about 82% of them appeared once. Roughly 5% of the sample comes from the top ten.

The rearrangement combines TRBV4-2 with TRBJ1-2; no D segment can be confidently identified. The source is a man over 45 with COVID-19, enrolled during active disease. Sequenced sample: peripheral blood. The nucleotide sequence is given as TGTGCCAGCAGCCAAGAAACTTATGGCTACACCTTC. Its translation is CASSQETYGYTF.